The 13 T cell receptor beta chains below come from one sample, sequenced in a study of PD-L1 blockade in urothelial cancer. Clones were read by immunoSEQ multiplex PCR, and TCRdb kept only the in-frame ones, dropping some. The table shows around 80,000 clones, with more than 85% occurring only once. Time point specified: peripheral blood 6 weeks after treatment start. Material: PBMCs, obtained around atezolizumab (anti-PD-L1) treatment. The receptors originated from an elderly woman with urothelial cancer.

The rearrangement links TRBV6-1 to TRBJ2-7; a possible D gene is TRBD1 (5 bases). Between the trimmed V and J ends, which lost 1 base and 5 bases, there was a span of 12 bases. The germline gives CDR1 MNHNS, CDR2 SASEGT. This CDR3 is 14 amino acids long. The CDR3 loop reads CASSEDRILDEQYF. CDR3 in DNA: TGTGCCAGCAGTGAAGACAGGATACTCGACGAGCAGTACTTC.

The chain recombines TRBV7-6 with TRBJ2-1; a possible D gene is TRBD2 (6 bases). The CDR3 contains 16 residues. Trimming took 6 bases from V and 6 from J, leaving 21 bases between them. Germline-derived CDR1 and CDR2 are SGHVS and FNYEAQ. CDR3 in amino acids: CASSRESSGVGNEQFF. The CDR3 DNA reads TGTGCCAGCAGTCGCGAGTCATCGGGAGTGGGCAATGAGCAGTTCTTC.

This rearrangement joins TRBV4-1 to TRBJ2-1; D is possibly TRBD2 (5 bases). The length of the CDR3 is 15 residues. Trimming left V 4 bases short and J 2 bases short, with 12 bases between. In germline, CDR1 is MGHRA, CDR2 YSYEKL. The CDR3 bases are TGCGCCAGCAGCCCCGGAGGTGTCACCTACAATGAGCAGTTCTTC. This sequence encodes CASSPGGVTYNEQFF.

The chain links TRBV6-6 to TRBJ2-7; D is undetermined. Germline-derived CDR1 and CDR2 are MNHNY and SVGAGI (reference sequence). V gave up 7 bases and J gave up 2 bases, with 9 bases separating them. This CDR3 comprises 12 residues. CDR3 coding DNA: TGTGCCAGCACCTCTAGTACCTACGAGCAGTACTTC. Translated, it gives CASTSSTYEQYF.

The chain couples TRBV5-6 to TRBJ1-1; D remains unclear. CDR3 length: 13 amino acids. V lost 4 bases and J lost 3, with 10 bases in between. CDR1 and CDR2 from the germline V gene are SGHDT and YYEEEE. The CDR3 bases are TGTGCCAGCAGCCCCACGGGGTACACTGAAGCTTTCTTT. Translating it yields CASSPTGYTEAFF. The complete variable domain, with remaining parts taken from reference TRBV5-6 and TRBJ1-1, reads DAGVTQSPTHLIKTRGQQVTLRCSPKSGHDTVSWYQQALGQGPQFIFQYYEEEERQRGNFPDRFSGHQFPNYSSELNVNALLLGDSALYLCASSPTGYTEAFFGQGTRLTVV.

CDR3 coding DNA: TGTGCCAGCAGCACCCGGGACAGGAACGGCGATGGCTACACCTTC. It is translated as CASSTRDRNGDGYTF. The J gene is TRBJ1-2, the V gene TRBV9; 8 bases fit TRBD1. The germline CDR1 and CDR2 sequences are SGDLS and YYNGEE. V was pared by 4 bases and J by 6 bases, with 11 bases of the junction left unmatched. The CDR3 consists of 15 residues.

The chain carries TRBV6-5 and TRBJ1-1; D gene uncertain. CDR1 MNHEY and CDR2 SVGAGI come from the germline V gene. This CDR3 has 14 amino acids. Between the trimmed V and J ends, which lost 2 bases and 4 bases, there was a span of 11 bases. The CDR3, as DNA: TGTGCCAGCAGTTACGTCTCCCCGGGCACTGAAGCTTTCTTT. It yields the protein CASSYVSPGTEAFF.

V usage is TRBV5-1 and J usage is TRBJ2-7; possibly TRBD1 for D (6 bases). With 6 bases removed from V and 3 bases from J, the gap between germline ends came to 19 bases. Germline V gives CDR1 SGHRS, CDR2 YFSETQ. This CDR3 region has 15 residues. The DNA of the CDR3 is TGCGCCAGCAACCTGGGGGCAGGGATAAACTACGAGCAGTACTTC. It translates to CASNLGAGINYEQYF.

This chain's CDR3 is CASTPGASNTGELFF. The CDR3 nucleotides are TGCGCCAGCACCCCAGGGGCCTCGAACACCGGGGAGCTGTTTTTT. The rearrangement links TRBV5-1 to TRBJ2-2, with D maybe TRBD1 (6 bases). The CDR3 consists of 15 residues. V shed 6 bases and J shed 0 bases, with 12 bases lying between them. From germline, CDR1 is SGHRS and CDR2 YFSETQ.

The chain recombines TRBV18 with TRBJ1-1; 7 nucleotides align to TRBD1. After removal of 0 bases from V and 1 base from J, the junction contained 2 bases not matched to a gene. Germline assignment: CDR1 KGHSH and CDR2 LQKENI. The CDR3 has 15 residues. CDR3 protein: CASSPPGQRNTEAFF. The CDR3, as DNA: TGTGCCAGCTCACCACCGGGACAGCGGAACACTGAAGCTTTCTTT.

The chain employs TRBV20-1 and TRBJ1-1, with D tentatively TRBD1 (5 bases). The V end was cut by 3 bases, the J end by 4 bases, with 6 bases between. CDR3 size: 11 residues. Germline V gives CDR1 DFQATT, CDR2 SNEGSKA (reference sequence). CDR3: CSASRGTEAFF. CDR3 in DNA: TGCAGTGCTAGTAGGGGCACTGAAGCTTTCTTT.

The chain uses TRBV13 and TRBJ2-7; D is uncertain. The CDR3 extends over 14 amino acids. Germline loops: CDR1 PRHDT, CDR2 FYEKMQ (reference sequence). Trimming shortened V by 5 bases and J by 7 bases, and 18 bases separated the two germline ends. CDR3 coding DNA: TGTGCCAGCAGCCGTACCCGCTTAGCACCTGAGCAGTACTTC. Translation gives CASSRTRLAPEQYF.

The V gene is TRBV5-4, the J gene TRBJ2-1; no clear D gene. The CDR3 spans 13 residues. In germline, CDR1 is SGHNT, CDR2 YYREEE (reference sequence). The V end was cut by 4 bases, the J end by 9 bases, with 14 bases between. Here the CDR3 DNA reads TGTGCCAGCAGCCCAGAGAGGTTTGGTGAGCAGTTCTTC. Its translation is CASSPERFGEQFF.